Following are 30 T cell receptor beta chains from one sample sequenced in a study of somatic mutations in cytotoxic T cells in rheumatoid arthritis. Sequenced by immunoSEQ multiplex PCR; TCRdb stores in-frame clones only, minus some. The profile shows about 20,000 clones, about 86% of them singletons. Source material: CD8+ T cells sorted from blood. These receptors all come from a man between 35 and 55 years old in good health.

The chain has TRBV10-3 and TRBJ2-5, with D tentatively TRBD1 or TRBD2 (5 bases each). Per germline, CDR1 ENHRY and CDR2 SYGVKD. The CDR3 has 14 amino acids. The V gene lost 3 bases and the J gene lost 5 bases, with 13 bases spanning the gap. In DNA form, the CDR3 reads TGTGCCATCAGTGAATTTTGGGACGGGGAGACCCAGTACTTC. It specifies CAISEFWDGETQYF.

The chain joins TRBV5-6 to TRBJ2-7; D unclear. Germline V gene lookup returns CDR1 SGHDT and CDR2 YYEEEE. The CDR3 runs to 14 residues. The V end lost 2 bases, the J end lost 3 bases, and 12 bases lay between the germline ends. CDR3 sequence: CASSFSDNFYEQYF. CDR3 DNA sequence: TGTGCCAGCAGCTTTTCCGACAACTTCTACGAGCAGTACTTC.

The chain uses TRBV7-9 and TRBJ1-6, with TRBD1 identical over 7 bases. V lost 5 bases, J lost 6 bases, and 4 bases stayed unmatched. Germline CDR1 and CDR2: SEHNR and FQNEAQ (reference sequence). CDR3 size: 14 residues. DNA for the CDR3: TGTGCCAGCAGCCCGGGACAGTCTAATTCACCCCTCCACTTT. Its translation: CASSPGQSNSPLHF.

V and J are TRBV5-1 and TRBJ2-5, with D unresolved. The CDR3 totals 15 residues. V was clipped by 2 bases and J by 2 bases, with 13 bases between them. CDR1 is SGHRS, CDR2 YFSETQ, per germline. The CDR3 is CASSFHNPTQETQYF. Here the CDR3 DNA reads TGCGCCAGCAGCTTCCATAACCCCACTCAAGAGACCCAGTACTTC. Drawing the rest from reference TRBV5-1 and TRBJ2-5, the complete variable domain is KAGVTQTPRYLIKTRGQQVTLSCSPISGHRSVSWYQQTPGQGLQFLFEYFSETQRNKGNFPGRFSGRQFSNSRSEMNVSTLELGDSALYLCASSFHNPTQETQYFGPGTRLLVL.

The gene calls are TRBV5-6 and TRBJ2-2, with 11 bases matching TRBD1. This CDR3 has 18 residues. V lost 0 bases, J lost 4 bases, and 8 bases stayed unmatched. CDR1 SGHDT and CDR2 YYEEEE come from the germline V gene. CDR3 nucleotide sequence: TGTGCCAGCAGCTTGGGACGGGTCGGGACAGGGGGCACCGGGGAGCTGTTTTTT. It encodes CASSLGRVGTGGTGELFF.

This clone occurred once. The genes are TRBV5-4 and TRBJ2-5, with D perhaps assigned TRBD1 or TRBD2 (5 bases each). The J call may be faulty, since TRBJ2-7 better matches the DNA end. The CDR3 is made up of 14 amino acids. Germline-derived CDR1 and CDR2 are SGHNT and YYREEE (reference sequence). CDR3 bases: TGTGCCAGCAGCCTGGGGGAGACCTCCTACGAGCAGTACTTC. It is translated as CASSLGETSYEQYF.

The sample holds one count of this clone. The chain employs TRBV6-5 and TRBJ2-5; no definite D call. The tail of the sequence fits TRBJ2-7 better, so the J call may be wrong. The CDR3 loop spans 13 amino acids. Germline V lookup: CDR1 MNHEY, CDR2 SVGAGI. CDR3 in amino acids: CASSYPERGEQYF. Here the CDR3 DNA reads TGTGCCAGCAGTTACCCGGAGCGCGGCGAGCAGTACTTC.

The chain couples TRBV6-1 to TRBJ2-3; TRBD2 matches at 12 bases. Germline values: CDR1 MNHNS, CDR2 SASEGT. J was trimmed by 2 bases and V by 4 bases; bases with no gene match: 4. The CDR3 consists of 16 residues. CDR3 sequence (DNA): TGTGCCAGCAGTGCTCTAGCGGGAGGGATCACAGATACGCAGTATTTT. Its translation is CASSALAGGITDTQYF.

Only a few counts were recorded for this clone. The chain combines TRBV2 with TRBJ2-6; 7 bases line up with TRBD1. Germline V gives CDR1 SNHLY, CDR2 FYNNEI. V was pared by 5 bases and J by 4 bases, with 11 bases of the junction left unmatched. The CDR3 contains 17 residues. The CDR3 protein is CASSLFEGGFGANVLTF. DNA for the CDR3: TGTGCCAGCAGTTTGTTCGAAGGGGGCTTCGGGGCCAACGTCCTGACTTTC.

This clone has only a few counts. V gene TRBV7-9 combines with J gene TRBJ1-1; D remains unclear. The V gene lost 7 bases and the J gene lost 4 bases, with 22 bases spanning the gap. Germline V lookup: CDR1 SEHNR, CDR2 FQNEAQ (reference sequence). This CDR3 spans 16 amino acids. This chain's CDR3 is CASTPMGMGFRTEAFF. Here the CDR3 DNA reads TGTGCCAGCACCCCGATGGGGATGGGTTTTCGCACTGAAGCTTTCTTT. Drawing the rest from reference TRBV7-9 and TRBJ1-1, the complete variable domain is DTGVSQNPRHKITKRGQNVTFRCDPISEHNRLYWYRQTLGQGPEFLTYFQNEAQLEKSRLLSDRFSAERPKGSFSTLEIQRTEQGDSAMYLCASTPMGMGFRTEAFFGQGTRLTVV.

The rearrangement joins TRBV28 to TRBJ2-7; D unresolved. Germline V CDR1 and CDR2: MDHEN, SYDVKM. The CDR3 loop spans 12 amino acids. V was clipped by 10 bases and J by 4 bases, with 14 bases between them. CDR3 coding DNA: TGTGCCACCATGGACCACCCTTACGAGCAGTACTTC. Its protein product is CATMDHPYEQYF.

V gene TRBV28 combines with J gene TRBJ2-7; either TRBD1 or TRBD2 may fit D (5 bases each). V was trimmed by 6 bases and J by 2 bases, leaving 23 bases between them. Per the germline V gene, CDR1 is MDHEN and CDR2 is SYDVKM. The CDR3 consists of 17 residues. The CDR3 sequence is CASSYALGASGTYEQYF. In DNA, the CDR3 is TGTGCCAGCAGCTACGCCCTCGGGGCGTCTGGCACCTACGAGCAGTACTTC. Full variable domain (outside the CDR3, taken from reference TRBV28 and TRBJ2-7): DVKVTQSSRYLVKRTGEKVFLECVQDMDHENMFWYRQDPGLGLRLIYFSYDVKMKEKGDIPEGYSVSREKKERFSLILESASTNQTSMYLCASSYALGASGTYEQYFGPGTRLTVT.

CDR3 DNA sequence: TGTGCCAGCAGTACCCGTTCGGGGTACAATGAGCAGTTCTTC. Protein: CASSTRSGYNEQFF. V and J are TRBV28 and TRBJ2-1; D might be TRBD2 (5 bases). This CDR3 has 14 residues. Trimming shortened V by 5 bases and J by 4 bases, and 12 bases separated the two germline ends. The germline gives CDR1 MDHEN, CDR2 SYDVKM. The full variable domain, completed using reference TRBV28 and TRBJ2-1, is DVKVTQSSRYLVKRTGEKVFLECVQDMDHENMFWYRQDPGLGLRLIYFSYDVKMKEKGDIPEGYSVSREKKERFSLILESASTNQTSMYLCASSTRSGYNEQFFGPGTRLTVL.

The chain links TRBV27 to TRBJ2-1, with a weak D call TRBD2 (6 bases). Germline V CDR1 and CDR2: MNHEY, SMNVEV (reference sequence). This CDR3 has 12 residues. The V end lost 8 bases, the J end lost 4 bases, and 9 bases lay between the germline ends. As DNA, the CDR3 is TGTGCCAGCTGGGGAGGTTACAATGAGCAGTTCTTC. Its translation is CASWGGYNEQFF.

This chain joins TRBV15 and TRBJ2-7; D unresolved. V dropped 5 bases and J dropped 2 bases, with 16 bases sitting between them. CDR1 and CDR2 (germline): LNHNV, YYDKDF (reference sequence). This CDR3 contains 15 residues. Here the CDR3 DNA reads TGTGCCACCAGCCTCGAACCTCCTGGGACCTACGAGCAGTACTTC. Translated: CATSLEPPGTYEQYF.

This clone was detected only once. This chain connects TRBV6-4 to TRBJ1-5, with TRBD1 matching over 10 bases. V was clipped by 6 bases and J by 2 bases; unmatched bases: 7. Germline-derived CDR1 and CDR2 are MRHNA and SNTAGT. The CDR3 is 16 residues long. In DNA, the CDR3 is TGTGCCAGCAGACGGGACAGGGGAGGGGGCAATCAGCCCCAGCATTTT. Translating gives CASRRDRGGGNQPQHF.

V gene TRBV13 combines with J gene TRBJ2-1; 9 bases are a match to TRBD2. Germline V lookup: CDR1 PRHDT, CDR2 FYEKMQ (reference sequence). This CDR3 is 14 amino acids long. V lost 3 bases and J lost 8; bases outside the gene matches: 5. CDR3 sequence (DNA): TGTGCCAGCAGCTTTTTAGCGGGAGCAGATGAGCAGTTCTTC. It yields the protein CASSFLAGADEQFF.

This clone appeared a single time. V is TRBV6-5 and J is TRBJ1-1; D is perhaps TRBD1 (5 bases). Germline CDR1 and CDR2: MNHEY and SVGAGI. The germline V and J ends were trimmed by 2 bases and 1 base, with 8 bases remaining between them. CDR3 length: 14 amino acids. The chain's CDR3 is CASSYGTRNTEAFF. CDR3 DNA sequence: TGTGCCAGCAGTTACGGGACGAGGAACACTGAAGCTTTCTTT.

The chain carries TRBV14 and TRBJ2-7; 9 positions agree with TRBD2. Germline V gene lookup returns CDR1 SGHDN and CDR2 FVKESK. The length of the CDR3 is 15 residues. The V and J ends lost 0 bases and 3 bases, in that order; junction bases with no gene match: 3. The CDR3 sequence: CASSQDSTSGYEQYF. The CDR3 DNA reads TGTGCCAGCAGCCAAGATTCGACTAGCGGCTACGAGCAGTACTTC.

The V call is TRBV4-3, the J call TRBJ2-5; 11 bases map to TRBD1. V lost 0 bases to trimming and J lost 4 bases; unmatched junction nucleotides: 4. There are 16 residues in the CDR3. Germline V CDR1 and CDR2: LGHNA, YSLEER. CDR3 sequence reads: CASSQDPGTGGETQYF. DNA for the CDR3: TGCGCCAGCAGCCAAGACCCCGGGACAGGGGGAGAGACCCAGTACTTC.

V gene TRBV29-1 combines with J gene TRBJ2-5; the D gene is possibly TRBD2 (6 bases). Trimming removed 5 bases at V and 7 bases at J, with 14 bases between. This CDR3 contains 12 residues. Germline CDR1 SQVTM, CDR2 ANQGSEA. The CDR3 nucleotides are TGCAGCGTTCTTCTGCTGGGGGGGACCCAGTACTTC. It is translated as CSVLLLGGTQYF. Together with reference TRBV29-1 and TRBJ2-5, the CDR3 gives the full variable domain: SAVISQKPSRDICQRGTSLTIQCQVDSQVTMMFWYRQQPGQSLTLIATANQGSEATYESGFVIDKFPISRPNLTFSTLTVSNMSPEDSSIYLCSVLLLGGTQYFGPGTRLLVL.

For the CDR3, the DNA is TGTGCCACCAGCTTTGGGAGGATCTACGAGCAGTACTTC. This sequence encodes CATSFGRIYEQYF. V is TRBV15 and J is TRBJ2-7, with D perhaps TRBD2 (6 bases). Germline loops: CDR1 LNHNV, CDR2 YYDKDF (reference sequence). V was trimmed by 5 bases and J by 3 bases, leaving 11 bases between them. The CDR3 runs to 13 residues.

V gene TRBV7-2 combines with J gene TRBJ1-1; 7 nucleotides line up with TRBD1. Per the germline V gene, CDR1 is SGHTA and CDR2 is FQGNSA. With V trimmed by 5 bases and J by 10 bases, 10 bases remained unmatched. The CDR3 extends over 13 amino acids. DNA of the CDR3: TGTGCCAGCAGCCCGAATGACCGGGACAGAGCTTTCTTT. Amino acid sequence: CASSPNDRDRAFF.

The chain couples TRBV7-3 to TRBJ2-4, with 10 bases fitting TRBD2. J lost 7 bases, V lost 5 bases, and 8 bases had no gene match. This CDR3 is built from 15 residues. CDR1 SGHTA and CDR2 FQGTGA come from the germline V gene. CDR3 DNA sequence: TGTGCCAGCAGCCCAGCGGGAGGGCTGGGGAACATTCAGTACTTC. It translates to CASSPAGGLGNIQYF.

The chain is built from TRBV28 and TRBJ1-5; D is undetermined. Trimming shortened V by 3 bases and J by 0 bases, and 6 bases separated the two germline ends. The CDR3 contains 14 residues. CDR1 and CDR2 from the germline V gene are MDHEN and SYDVKM. The CDR3 bases are TGTGCCAGCAGTTTTCGGGATAGCAATCAGCCCCAGCATTTT. It specifies CASSFRDSNQPQHF.

The rearrangement links TRBV9 to TRBJ2-7; 8 positions agree with TRBD2. Germline CDR1 SGDLS, CDR2 YYNGEE. This CDR3 region has 15 residues. After removal of 2 bases from V and 0 bases from J, the junction contained 4 bases not matched to a gene. The CDR3 spells CASSVRSGSSYEQYF. The CDR3 DNA follows: TGTGCCAGCAGCGTGCGAAGCGGGAGCTCCTACGAGCAGTACTTC.

Points on this clone: Other DNA sequences in this sample translate to the same CDR3. The chain combines TRBV27 with TRBJ1-5, with D unclear. The V end was cut by 2 bases, the J end by 2 bases, with 7 bases between. Germline V gene sequence: CDR1 MNHEY, CDR2 SMNVEV (reference sequence). The CDR3 spans 14 residues. The CDR3 sequence: CASSLVGGNQPQHF. In DNA form, the CDR3 reads TGTGCCAGCAGTTTAGTGGGAGGCAATCAGCCCCAGCATTTT.

The chain employs TRBV7-3 and TRBJ2-1; D may be TRBD2 (6 bases). The germline gives CDR1 SGHTA, CDR2 FQGTGA. V shed 3 bases and J shed 2 bases, with 8 bases lying between them. The length of the CDR3 is 14 residues. The CDR3, as DNA: TGTGCCAGCAGCTTGGACTATCCCTACAATGAGCAGTTCTTC. Amino acid sequence: CASSLDYPYNEQFF. The full variable domain, completed using reference TRBV7-3 and TRBJ2-1, is GAGVSQTPSNKVTEKGKYVELRCDPISGHTALYWYRQSLGQGPEFLIYFQGTGAADDSGLPNDRFFAVRPEGSVSTLKIQRTERGDSAVYLCASSLDYPYNEQFFGPGTRLTVL.

The chain joins TRBV28 to TRBJ2-4; no clear D gene. The germline V and J ends were trimmed by 6 bases and 0 bases, with 21 bases remaining between them. Germline V gives CDR1 MDHEN, CDR2 SYDVKM. The CDR3 spans 18 residues. The CDR3 here is CASSGSVYTTLAKNIQYF. The DNA of the CDR3 is TGTGCCAGCAGCGGCAGCGTTTACACAACTCTAGCCAAAAACATTCAGTACTTC.

This clone was counted between two and nine times. V and J are TRBV28 and TRBJ1-1; D remains unclear. This CDR3 is built from 11 residues. Germline values: CDR1 MDHEN, CDR2 SYDVKM. V lost 6 bases and J 2 bases, leaving 4 bases between the germline ends. The CDR3 DNA sequence: TGTGCCAGCAGCTCAAACACTGAAGCTTTCTTT. Amino acids: CASSSNTEAFF.